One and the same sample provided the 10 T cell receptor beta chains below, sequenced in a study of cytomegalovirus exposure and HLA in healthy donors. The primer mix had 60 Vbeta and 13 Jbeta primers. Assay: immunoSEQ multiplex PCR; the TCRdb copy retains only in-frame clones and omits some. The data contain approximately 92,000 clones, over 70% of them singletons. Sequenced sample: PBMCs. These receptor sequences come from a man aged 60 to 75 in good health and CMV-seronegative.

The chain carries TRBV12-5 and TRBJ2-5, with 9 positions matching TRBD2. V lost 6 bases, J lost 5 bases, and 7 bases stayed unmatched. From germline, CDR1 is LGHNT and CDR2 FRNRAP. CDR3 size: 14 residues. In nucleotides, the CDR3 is TGTGCTAGTGGACCGTCGGCGGGAGGGGAGACCCAGTACTTC. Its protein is CASGPSAGGETQYF. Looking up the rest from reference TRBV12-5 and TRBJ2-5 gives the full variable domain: DARVTQTPRHKVTEMGQEVTMRCQPILGHNTVFWYRQTMMQGLELLAYFRNRAPLDDSGMPKDRFSAEMPDATLATLKIQPSEPRDSAVYFCASGPSAGGETQYFGPGTRLLVL.

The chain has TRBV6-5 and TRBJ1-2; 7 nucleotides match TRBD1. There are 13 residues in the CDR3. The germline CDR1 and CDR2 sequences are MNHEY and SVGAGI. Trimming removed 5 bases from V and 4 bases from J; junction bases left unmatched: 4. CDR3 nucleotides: TGTGCCAGCAGTCCCGGGGACAGCTATGGCTACACCTTC. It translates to CASSPGDSYGYTF.

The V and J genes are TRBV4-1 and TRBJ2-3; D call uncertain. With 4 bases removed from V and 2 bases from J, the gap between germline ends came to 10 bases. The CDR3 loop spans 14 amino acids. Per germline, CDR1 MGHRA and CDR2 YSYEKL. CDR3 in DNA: TGCGCCAGCAGCCTCAGTCTCCTCACAGATACGCAGTATTTT. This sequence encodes CASSLSLLTDTQYF.

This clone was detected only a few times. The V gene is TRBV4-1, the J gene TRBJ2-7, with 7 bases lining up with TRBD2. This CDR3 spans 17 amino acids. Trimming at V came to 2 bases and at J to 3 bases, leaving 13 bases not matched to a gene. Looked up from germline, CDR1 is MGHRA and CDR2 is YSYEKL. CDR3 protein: CASSQLDMGLTFYEQYF. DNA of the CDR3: TGCGCCAGCAGCCAATTAGACATGGGACTAACGTTCTACGAGCAGTACTTC.

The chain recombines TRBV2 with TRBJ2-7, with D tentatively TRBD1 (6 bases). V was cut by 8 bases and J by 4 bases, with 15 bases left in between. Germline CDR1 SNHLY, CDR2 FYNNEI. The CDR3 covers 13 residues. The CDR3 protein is CASLAGAGYEQYF. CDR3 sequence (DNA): TGTGCCAGCTTGGCAGGGGCTGGATACGAGCAGTACTTC.

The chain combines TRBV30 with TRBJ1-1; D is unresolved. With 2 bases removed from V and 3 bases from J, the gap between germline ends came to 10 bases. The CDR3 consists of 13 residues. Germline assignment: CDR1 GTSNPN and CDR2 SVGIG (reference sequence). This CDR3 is CAWSHQRDTEAFF. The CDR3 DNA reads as TGTGCCTGGAGTCATCAACGGGACACTGAAGCTTTCTTT.

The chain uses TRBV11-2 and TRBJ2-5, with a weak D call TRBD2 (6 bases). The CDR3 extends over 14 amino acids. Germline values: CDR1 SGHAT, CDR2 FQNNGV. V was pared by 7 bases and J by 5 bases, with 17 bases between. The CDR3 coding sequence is TGTGCCAGCAACCACCGCGGCGGGGTTGAGACCCAGTACTTC. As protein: CASNHRGGVETQYF.

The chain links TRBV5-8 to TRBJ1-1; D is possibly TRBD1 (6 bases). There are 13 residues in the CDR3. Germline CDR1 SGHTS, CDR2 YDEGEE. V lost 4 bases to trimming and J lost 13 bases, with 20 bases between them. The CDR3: CASSRWNSEGDFF. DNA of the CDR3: TGTGCCAGCAGCCGTTGGAACAGTGAGGGGGATTTCTTT.

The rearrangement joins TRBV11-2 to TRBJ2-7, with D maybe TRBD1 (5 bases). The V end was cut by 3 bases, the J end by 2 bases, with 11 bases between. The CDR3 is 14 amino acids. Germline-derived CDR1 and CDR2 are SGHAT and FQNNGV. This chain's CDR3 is CASSFGVGAYEQYF. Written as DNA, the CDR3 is TGTGCCAGCAGCTTCGGTGTAGGGGCCTACGAGCAGTACTTC.

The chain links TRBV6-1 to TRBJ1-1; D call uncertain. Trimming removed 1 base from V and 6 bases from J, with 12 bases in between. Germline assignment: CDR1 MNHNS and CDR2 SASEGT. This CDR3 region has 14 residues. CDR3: CASSEGPWRSEAFF. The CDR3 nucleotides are TGTGCCAGCAGTGAAGGACCTTGGCGGTCTGAAGCTTTCTTT.